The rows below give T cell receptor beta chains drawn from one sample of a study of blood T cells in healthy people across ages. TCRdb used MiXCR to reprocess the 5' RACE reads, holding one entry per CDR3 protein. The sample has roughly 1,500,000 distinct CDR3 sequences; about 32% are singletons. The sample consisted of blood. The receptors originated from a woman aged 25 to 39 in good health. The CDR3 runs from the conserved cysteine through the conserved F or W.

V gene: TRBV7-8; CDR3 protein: CASSLILYQNTGELFF
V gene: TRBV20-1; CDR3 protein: CSAGLAGLYEQYF
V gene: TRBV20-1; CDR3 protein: CSALNGLLAVETQYF
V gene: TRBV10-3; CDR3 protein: CAVTQDDRRSSYNEQFF
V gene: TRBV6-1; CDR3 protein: CASRGLAGKISYNEQFF
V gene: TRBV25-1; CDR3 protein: CASSELRALPDNEQFF
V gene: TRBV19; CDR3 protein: CASSNRGTTENIQYF
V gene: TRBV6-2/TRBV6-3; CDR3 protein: CASSIGLTGELFF
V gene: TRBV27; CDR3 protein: CASSPGQEWYEQYF
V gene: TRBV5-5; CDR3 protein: CASSFGLAGSYEQYF
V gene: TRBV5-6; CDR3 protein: CASSPSQAGGYEQYF
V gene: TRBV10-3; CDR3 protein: CAAGREGVLGYTF
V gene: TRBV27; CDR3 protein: CASSLGIAYEQYF
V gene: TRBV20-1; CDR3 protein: CSAKSWDRRGGGYTF
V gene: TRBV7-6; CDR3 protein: CASSLVGRGLNNEQYF
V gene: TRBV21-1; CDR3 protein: CASSRAGFSYNEQFF
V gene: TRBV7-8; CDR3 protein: CASYPSLSSEQYF
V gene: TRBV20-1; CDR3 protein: CSARLGAAEAFF
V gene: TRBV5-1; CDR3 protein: CASGLGGLPNTGELFF
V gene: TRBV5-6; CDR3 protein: CASSRGGILAEAFF
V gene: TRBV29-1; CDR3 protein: CSVGVPPTGELFF
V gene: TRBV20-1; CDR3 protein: CSADHRGRSEAFF
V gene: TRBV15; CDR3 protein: CATRPSLTGGGNTQYF
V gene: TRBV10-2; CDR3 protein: CASHPRTRDHYEQYF
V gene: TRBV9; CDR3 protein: CASSVVLAGVHEQFF
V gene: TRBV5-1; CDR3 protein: CASSLGSRGLEGLFF
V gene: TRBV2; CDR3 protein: CANRQTLSYEQYF
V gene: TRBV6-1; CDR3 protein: CASSEVARGGTGELFF
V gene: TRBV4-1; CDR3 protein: CASSRGQVNEKLFF
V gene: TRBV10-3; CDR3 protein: CAISVDRDQLQHF
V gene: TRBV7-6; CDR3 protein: CASSPISASYEQYF